What follows describes a single T cell receptor beta chain. What it recognizes is unknown. Healthy bone marrow donors made up the donors. Vbeta (60) and Jbeta (13) primers were used in the PCR. The data were produced by immunoSEQ multiplex PCR, yet TCRdb's version contains in-frame clones alone and is incomplete. The repertoire includes under 250,000 clones, around 80% of them detected once, and 1.9% sits in the top ten. The data were obtained in a study of cytomegalovirus exposure and HLA in healthy donors. Study observations and caveats: TCR beta sequences reportedly predicted most subjects' HLA-A and HLA-B alleles accurately. 150 or so TCR beta chains were listed as cytomegalovirus-associated.

This CDR3 has 14 residues. V gave up 4 bases and J gave up 3 bases, with 13 bases separating them. Germline CDR1 is SGDLS and CDR2 is YYNGEE. Specimen: PBMCs. The TCR was taken from a man aged 25 to 40 in good health and CMV-seronegative. The chain is built from TRBV9 and TRBJ2-5; tentative D call: TRBD2 (5 bases). The CDR3 coding sequence is TGTGCCAGCAGCCCTCACACCGGGGAAGAGACCCAGTACTTC. Residues: CASSPHTGEETQYF.